Here is one T cell receptor beta chain with its context. The antigen is unknown. The data were obtained in a study of STAT3 mutations in large granular lymphocyte leukemia. Study results and caveats: Treatment regimens differed across patients between samplings. In T-cell large granular lymphocyte leukemia, about half of patients showed multiple immunodominant subclonotypes. After therapy, 6 of 18 patients switched clonotypes, all new clones STAT3 wild type.

TCRdb keeps only in-frame clones here, not all; method: immunoSEQ multiplex PCR. The sample lists about 24,000 clones; about 95% were seen once. The V end lost 3 bases, the J end lost 7 bases, and 4 bases lay between the germline ends. The CDR3 runs to 10 residues. The germline gives CDR1 DFQATT, CDR2 SNEGSKA (reference sequence). Sequenced material: peripheral blood mononuclear cells. This sequence originates from a man in his forties with T-cell large granular lymphocyte leukemia. Some clones in this sample may be carry-over from other donors' samples. The rearrangement links TRBV20-1 to TRBJ2-1; D is unclear. As DNA, the CDR3 is TGCAGTGCTAGGAAGAATGAGCAGTTCTTC. It codes for CSARKNEQFF.